The T cell receptor beta chain described here comes from a study of response to subunit inactivated influenza vaccine. Study-level results: Authors proposed each seasonal influenza vaccination draws in few new T cells.

The V gene lost 3 bases and the J gene lost 2 bases, with 9 bases spanning the gap. Germline V gene lookup returns CDR1 MDHEN and CDR2 SYDVKM. The CDR3 is 14 residues long. TCRdb processed the RT-PCR reads anew with MiXCR; each CDR3 protein has one entry. The sample comprises roughly 570,000 distinct CDR3 sequences, 13% to 15% of which are singletons, and over 8.5% rests with the top ten. A remark on this clonotype: Its antigen is currently unknown.

The rearrangement joins TRBV28 to TRBJ2-3; no clear D gene. This clonotype was sampled from a man between 50 and 59 years old who received an inactivated influenza vaccine. Sequencing used PBMCs from blood, obtained less than 13 days after vaccination. Here the CDR3 DNA reads TGTGCCAGCAGTTTGGACCAGTCCACAGATACGCAGTATTTT. As protein: CASSLDQSTDTQYF.